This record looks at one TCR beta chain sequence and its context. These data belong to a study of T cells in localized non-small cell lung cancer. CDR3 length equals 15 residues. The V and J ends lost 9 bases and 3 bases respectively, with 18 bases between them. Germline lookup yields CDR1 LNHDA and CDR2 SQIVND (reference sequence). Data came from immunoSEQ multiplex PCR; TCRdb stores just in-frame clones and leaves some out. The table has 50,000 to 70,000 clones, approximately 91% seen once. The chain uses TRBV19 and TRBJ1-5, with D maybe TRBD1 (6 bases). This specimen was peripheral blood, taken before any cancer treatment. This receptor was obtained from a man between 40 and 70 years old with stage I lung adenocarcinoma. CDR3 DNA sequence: TGTGCCAGCAGGGGTGGAGGGGTCATCAATCAGCCCCAGCATTTT. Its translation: CASRGGGVINQPQHF.